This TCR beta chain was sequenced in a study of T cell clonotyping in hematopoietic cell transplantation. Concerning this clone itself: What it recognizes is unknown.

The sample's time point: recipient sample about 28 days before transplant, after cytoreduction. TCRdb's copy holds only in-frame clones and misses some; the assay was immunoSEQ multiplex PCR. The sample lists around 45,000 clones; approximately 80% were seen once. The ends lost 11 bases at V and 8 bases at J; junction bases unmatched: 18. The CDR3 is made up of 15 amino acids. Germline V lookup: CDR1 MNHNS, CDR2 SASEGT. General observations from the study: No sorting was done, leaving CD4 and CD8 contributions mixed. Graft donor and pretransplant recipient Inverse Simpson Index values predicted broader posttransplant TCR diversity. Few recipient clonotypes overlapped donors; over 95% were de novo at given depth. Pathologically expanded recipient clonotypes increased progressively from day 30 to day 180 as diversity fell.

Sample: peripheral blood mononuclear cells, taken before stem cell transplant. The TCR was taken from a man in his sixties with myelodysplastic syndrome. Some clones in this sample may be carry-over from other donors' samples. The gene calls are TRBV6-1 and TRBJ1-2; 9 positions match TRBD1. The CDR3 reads CAGRYTGGVAVGYTF. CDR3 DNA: TGTGCCGGGAGGTATACAGGGGGCGTCGCTGTAGGCTACACCTTC.